This TCR beta chain emerged from a study of T-cell reconstitution after alpha-beta-depleted transplantation in children. This clonotype came up many times. Trimming pared 5 bases from V and 5 bases from J, leaving 12 bases between. This CDR3 comprises 13 residues. Unique molecular identifiers were incorporated during preparation of the TCRbeta library. TCRdb reprocessed the PCR reads with MiXCR, giving one entry per CDR3 protein. The sample lists about 690,000 distinct CDR3 sequences, roughly 17% occurring once. This clonotype was obtained from a human donor who donated a stem cell graft to a child with acute myeloid leukemia. The chain couples TRBV12-3 or TRBV12-4 to TRBJ2-5; D not resolved. The source was PBMCs from the stem cell graft donor, collected from the stem cell graft. In nucleotides, the CDR3 is TGTGCCAGCAGTCATGGTCAGGCGGAGACCCAGTACTTC. Translation: CASSHGQAETQYF.